This T cell receptor beta chain was sequenced during a study of T cell repertoires in cytomegalovirus infection. Study in general: CMV epitopes used comprised recently identified HLA-C-restricted ones and well-studied HLA-B-restricted ones. Study-wide points: Of the TCR beta families, the public ones yielded a cumulative frequency that identified carriers of CMV plus the relevant HLA.

V was cut by 1 base and J by 9 bases, with 12 bases left in between. This CDR3 region has 13 residues. Per germline, CDR1 SGHAT and CDR2 FQNNGV. The table lists this clonotype with a few counts. Its antigen remains unidentified. Each CDR3 protein is one row after TCRdb ran MiXCR on the reads. The data show about 830,000 distinct CDR3 sequences, 32% seen once. The receptor was isolated from a human donor in good health (CMV status not recorded). Some clones in this sample may be carry-over from other donors' samples. The J gene is TRBJ2-5, the V gene TRBV11-2, with a possible D match to TRBD1 (7 bases). Specimen: cultured CD8+ T cells from PBMCs, collected from culture after CMV antigen stimulation. The CDR3 sequence is CASSLAGGWAQYF. For the CDR3, the DNA is TGTGCCAGCAGCTTAGCAGGGGGGTGGGCCCAGTACTTC. Using reference TRBV11-2 and TRBJ2-5 for the parts outside the CDR3, the full variable domain is EAGVAQSPRYKIIEKRQSVAFWCNPISGHATLYWYQQILGQGPKLLIQFQNNGVVDDSQLPKDRFSAERLKGVDSTLKIQPAKLEDSAVYLCASSLAGGWAQYFGPGTRLLVL.